The next 29 T cell receptor beta chains were all read from a single sample in a study of blood T cells in healthy people across ages. The use of a sample-barcoded 5' primer and a J-beta primer mix characterized a second PCR of about 7 to 12 cycles. TCRdb ran MiXCR on the 5' RACE reads and lists one entry per CDR3 protein. The profile shows over 1,300,000 distinct CDR3 sequences, almost 60% of them singletons. Input material: blood. The origin of the receptors is a man aged 18 to 29 in good health.

This chain links TRBV25-1 with TRBJ2-2, with a possible D match to TRBD2 (6 bases). Looked up from germline, CDR1 is MGHDK and CDR2 is SYGVNS. The V end lost 3 bases, the J end lost 0 bases, and 8 bases lay between the germline ends. This CDR3 has 15 residues. CDR3 protein: CASSDSGANTGELFF. The CDR3 DNA reads TGTGCCAGCAGTGATTCGGGGGCGAACACCGGGGAGCTGTTTTTT.

In its sample, this clonotype was seen once. Mismatch with germline at one junction end may stem from a read error. The J gene is TRBJ2-3, the V gene TRBV30, with 10 bases identical to TRBD2. CDR3 length: 15 residues. Germline CDR1 GTSNPN, CDR2 SVGIG (reference sequence). CDR3 sequence (DNA): TGCGCCTGGAGCAAACTAGCGGGATCCACAGATACGCAGTATTTT. Encoded protein: CAWSKLAGSTDTQYF.

This chain joins TRBV5-1 and TRBJ1-4; D not certain. This CDR3 is 16 amino acids long. V lost 4 bases and J lost 3, with 16 bases in between. Looked up from germline, CDR1 is SGHRS and CDR2 is YFSETQ. The CDR3 coding sequence is TGCGCCAGCAGCCTCACGGCTGGGCGGTCTAATGAAAAACTGTTTTTT. Translation gives CASSLTAGRSNEKLFF.

This clonotype has a single count. J is TRBJ2-6 and V is TRBV7-8, with 7 bases lining up with TRBD1. Germline CDR1 is SGHVS and CDR2 is FQNEAQ. The CDR3 spans 17 residues. V lost 2 bases and J lost 3; bases outside the gene matches: 7. The CDR3 nucleotides read TGTGCCAGCAGCTTATTTGAGGGGGCCGGTGGGGCCAACGTCCTGACTTTC. It encodes CASSLFEGAGGANVLTF.

This clonotype came up once. This chain uses TRBV6-6 with TRBJ1-2; D is perhaps TRBD1 (6 bases). V lost 0 bases to trimming and J lost 0 bases, with 11 bases between them. The CDR3 totals 16 residues. The germline gives CDR1 MNHNY, CDR2 SVGAGI (reference sequence). In DNA form, the CDR3 reads TGTGCCAGCAGTTACTCGGGGGGGGCTGCTAACTATGGCTACACCTTC. It encodes CASSYSGGAANYGYTF.

The rearrangement joins TRBV14 to TRBJ2-5; TRBD2 matches 8 bases. Trimming removed 0 bases from V and 4 bases from J; junction bases left unmatched: 7. Germline V gene sequence: CDR1 SGHDN, CDR2 FVKESK. The CDR3 is made up of 16 amino acids. The CDR3 DNA reads as TGTGCCAGCAGCCAAGAGGCGGGACTAGTACTAGAGACCCAGTACTTC. Translating it yields CASSQEAGLVLETQYF.

A few counts support this clonotype. The chain uses TRBV29-1 and TRBJ1-1; 7 bases are shared with TRBD1. CDR3 size: 13 residues. Germline V gene data show CDR1 as SQVTM and CDR2 as ANQGSEA. Trimming removed 7 bases from V and 4 bases from J; junction bases left unmatched: 9. The CDR3 is CSGTGAPRTEAFF. The CDR3 DNA follows: TGCAGCGGAACAGGGGCGCCGCGCACTGAAGCTTTCTTT.

This chain joins TRBV10-3 and TRBJ2-3; no definite D call. Germline V gene sequence: CDR1 ENHRY, CDR2 SYGVKD. The germline V and J ends were trimmed by 6 bases and 0 bases, with 13 bases remaining between them. The CDR3 is 15 residues long. The DNA of the CDR3 is TGTGCCATCAGGATGCGCAGGAATAGCACAGATACGCAGTATTTT. This gives the protein CAIRMRRNSTDTQYF.

The chain employs TRBV27 and TRBJ1-2, with TRBD1 matching 11 bases. The CDR3 runs to 17 residues. V was pared by 5 bases and J by 0 bases, with 8 bases of the junction left unmatched. Germline CDR1 MNHEY, CDR2 SMNVEV (reference sequence). The CDR3 bases are TGTGCCAGCAGTCCCCGGACAGGGGGCTATTCTAACTATGGCTACACCTTC. Protein: CASSPRTGGYSNYGYTF.

The rearrangement uses TRBV7-9 and TRBJ2-6; D gene uncertain. Germline V gives CDR1 SEHNR, CDR2 FQNEAQ (reference sequence). V lost 7 bases and J lost 4, with 8 bases in between. This CDR3 is 13 amino acids long. CDR3 sequence (DNA): TGTGCCAGCAAGGGTACCGGGGCCAACGTCCTGACTTTC. Its protein is CASKGTGANVLTF. The variable domain in full, completed from reference TRBV7-9 and TRBJ2-6, reads DTGVSQNPRHKITKRGQNVTFRCDPISEHNRLYWYRQTLGQGPEFLTYFQNEAQLEKSRLLSDRFSAERPKGSFSTLEIQRTEQGDSAMYLCASKGTGANVLTFGAGSRLTVL.

The chain couples TRBV12-3 or TRBV12-4 to TRBJ2-1; no definite D call. The CDR3 sequence is 11 residues long. V gave up 6 bases and J gave up 8 bases, with 8 bases separating them. The CDR3 spells CASSPADEQFF. CDR3 nucleotide sequence: TGTGCCAGCAGCCCCGCTGATGAGCAGTTCTTC.

The chain is built from TRBV3-1 and TRBJ2-7; the match to TRBD1 covers 10 bases. The germline V gene has CDR1 LGHDT and CDR2 YNNKEL (reference sequence). This CDR3 is 15 amino acids long. J lost 5 bases, V lost 4 bases, and 8 bases had no gene match. The CDR3 is CASSRRRDRGDEQYF. The DNA for the CDR3 is TGTGCCAGCAGCCGGCGGCGGGACAGGGGAGACGAGCAGTACTTC.

The rearrangement uses TRBV6-5 and TRBJ2-3; 9 positions match TRBD2. Germline V gene sequence: CDR1 MNHEY, CDR2 SVGAGI. There are 15 residues in the CDR3. Trimming removed 8 bases from V and 5 bases from J; junction bases left unmatched: 11. The CDR3 bases are TGTGCCAGCGTCCCGGCGGGAGGGCCGGTAGATACGCAGTATTTT. Translation gives CASVPAGGPVDTQYF.

The V call is TRBV6-2 or TRBV6-3, the J call TRBJ1-6; weak D call: TRBD1 (5 bases). V was clipped by 0 bases and J by 16 bases, with 10 bases between them. The CDR3 length is 12 residues. CDR1 is MNHEY and CDR2 is SVGEGT in the germline V gene. CDR3 sequence (DNA): TGTGCCAGCAGTTACTCAGCAGGGCAACTCCACTTT. It yields the protein CASSYSAGQLHF.

The chain combines TRBV7-2 with TRBJ2-5, with 7 bases aligning to TRBD1. The J call is in doubt because the DNA end fits TRBJ2-7 better. The CDR3 sequence is 18 residues long. Germline V CDR1 and CDR2: SGHTA, FQGNSA. Here the CDR3 DNA reads TGTGCCAGCAGCATCGGGACAGACACTATTGGGTTGAACTACGAGCAGTACTTC. It specifies CASSIGTDTIGLNYEQYF.

The genes are TRBV3-1 and TRBJ1-2; D remains ambiguous. Trimming removed 0 bases from V and 8 bases from J, with 16 bases in between. From germline, CDR1 is LGHDT and CDR2 YNNKEL (reference sequence). The CDR3 contains 15 residues. The CDR3 reads CASSQDKDWLRGYTF. CDR3 DNA: TGTGCCAGCAGCCAAGACAAGGATTGGTTACGGGGCTACACCTTC.

J is TRBJ1-5 and V is TRBV27; the D is unclear. The CDR3 is 15 amino acids. Germline assignment: CDR1 MNHEY and CDR2 SMNVEV (reference sequence). V gave up 5 bases and J gave up 2 bases, with 13 bases separating them. Here the CDR3 DNA reads TGTGCCAGCAGTCCGCTCCTAGGGCGCAATCAGCCCCAGCATTTT. Residues: CASSPLLGRNQPQHF.

This rearrangement joins TRBV11-3 to TRBJ2-1; D is unresolved. CDR1 and CDR2 from the germline V gene are SGHNT and YENEEA. Trimming removed 5 bases at V and 0 bases at J, with 14 bases between. The CDR3 covers 16 residues. Written as DNA, the CDR3 is TGTGCCAGCAGCGCTACCAGCAGGAGCTCCTACAATGAGCAGTTCTTC. Its translation: CASSATSRSSYNEQFF.

The V and J genes are TRBV7-9 and TRBJ1-2, with D unclear. In germline, CDR1 is SEHNR, CDR2 FQNEAQ (reference sequence). CDR3 length: 13 amino acids. Trimming took 2 bases from V and 13 from J, leaving 17 bases between them. This CDR3 is CASSLPDGPVLTF. The CDR3 DNA reads as TGTGCCAGCAGCTTACCTGACGGTCCGGTTCTCACCTTC.

A few counts support this clonotype. The CDR3: CASSLLSLNYGYTF. Written as DNA, the CDR3 is TGTGCCAGCAGCTTATTATCCCTCAACTATGGCTACACCTTC. The V call is TRBV7-9, the J call TRBJ1-2; D uncertain. V lost 2 bases to trimming and J lost 2 bases, with 9 bases between them. Germline V gene data show CDR1 as SEHNR and CDR2 as FQNEAQ (reference sequence). The CDR3 extends over 14 amino acids.

A few counts support this clonotype. The rearrangement uses TRBV29-1 and TRBJ2-5; D possibly corresponds to TRBD1 (5 bases). Trimming removed 4 bases from V and 1 base from J, with 7 bases in between. The CDR3 loop spans 12 amino acids. Germline V gene lookup returns CDR1 SQVTM and CDR2 ANQGSEA. The CDR3 coding sequence is TGCAGCGTTGGGACAAGCCAAGAGACCCAGTACTTC. Translation: CSVGTSQETQYF.

This clonotype has just a few counts. The chain employs TRBV3-1 and TRBJ2-5, with 11 bases lining up with TRBD2. Germline trimming cut 1 base from V and 5 bases from J; bases unmatched to any gene: 6. CDR3 length: 16 amino acids. The germline V gene encodes CDR1 LGHDT and CDR2 YNNKEL (reference sequence). CDR3 in amino acids: CASSQGGGLAGETQYF. The CDR3 bases are TGTGCCAGCAGCCAAGGGGGAGGACTAGCGGGTGAGACCCAGTACTTC.

This clonotype turned up a few times. In nucleotides, the CDR3 is TGCGCCAGCAGCCTTCCAGGGGGTGAAGCTTTCTTT. This gives the protein CASSLPGGEAFF. The chain is built from TRBV4-3 and TRBJ1-1, with TRBD1 identical over 7 bases. Trimming at V came to 4 bases and at J to 7 bases, leaving 3 bases not matched to a gene. Germline CDR1 LGHNA, CDR2 YSLEER. The CDR3 covers 12 residues.

V gene TRBV28 combines with J gene TRBJ2-5; D perhaps matches TRBD2 (5 bases). The DNA end lines up better with TRBJ2-4; the J call may be wrong. Germline lookup yields CDR1 MDHEN and CDR2 SYDVKM. The CDR3 loop spans 16 amino acids. The CDR3 protein is CASTTLRAVAKNIQYF. Written as DNA, the CDR3 is TGTGCCAGCACAACCCTGCGGGCGGTAGCCAAAAACATTCAGTACTTC.

The chain employs TRBV6-5 and TRBJ1-2, with a weak D call TRBD1 (5 bases). V lost 5 bases and J 8 bases, leaving 15 bases between the germline ends. Germline loops: CDR1 MNHEY, CDR2 SVGAGI. The CDR3 is 13 residues long. The CDR3 here is CASSEDRSGGYTF. The CDR3, as DNA: TGTGCCAGCAGTGAAGACAGATCGGGGGGCTACACCTTC.

Only a few counts were recorded for this clonotype. This sequence joins TRBV7-2 and TRBJ2-3; D is ambiguous. The CDR3 extends over 13 amino acids. Germline-derived CDR1 and CDR2 are SGHTA and FQGNSA. V lost 1 base to trimming and J lost 6 bases, with 8 bases between them. This CDR3 is CASSLVVSDTQYF. In nucleotides, the CDR3 is TGTGCCAGCAGCTTAGTTGTCAGTGATACGCAGTATTTT.

The gene calls are TRBV12-3 or TRBV12-4 and TRBJ2-1; 14 nucleotides agree with TRBD2. This CDR3 region has 15 residues. V dropped 6 bases and J dropped 9; count of bases not matched to a gene: 7. The CDR3 DNA sequence: TGTGCCAGCAGGTCGGGACTAGCGGGAGTGGGTGAGCAGTTCTTC. It specifies CASRSGLAGVGEQFF.

V gene TRBV24-1 combines with J gene TRBJ1-1; 7 nucleotides match TRBD1. V lost 9 bases to trimming and J lost 5 bases; unmatched junction nucleotides: 11. CDR3 length: 14 residues. Germline values: CDR1 KGHDR, CDR2 SFDVKD. This chain's CDR3 is CATRPTGDRTEAFF. The CDR3 region has the DNA TGTGCCACCCGACCTACAGGGGACCGAACTGAAGCTTTCTTT.

Only one count was recorded for this clonotype. The chain employs TRBV27 and TRBJ2-1, with D possibly TRBD1 on 6 matching bases. The CDR3 totals 17 residues. CDR1 is MNHEY and CDR2 is SMNVEV in the germline V gene (reference sequence). The V end lost 2 bases, the J end lost 10 bases, and 24 bases lay between the germline ends. CDR3 protein: CASSLLHQTAGALEQFF. DNA for the CDR3: TGTGCCAGCAGTTTACTCCATCAAACGGCAGGGGCTCTAGAGCAGTTCTTC.